Listed here is a single TCR beta chain. Its antigen is currently unknown. This record belongs to a study of identical twins. Whole-study results and caveats: Insertions ran lower in abundant cord blood beta clonotypes, though not in memory repertoires. Diverse VJ usage suggested most zero-insertion clonotypes were not invariant T cells.

TCRdb re-called the 5' RACE reads through MiXCR, storing one row per CDR3 protein. The data contain 1,800,000 or so distinct CDR3 sequences, less than 35% of them singletons. Healthy Caucasians, and only they, were the donors. The germline CDR1 and CDR2 sequences are LGHNA and YNFKEQ. The CDR3 has 17 amino acids. After removal of 0 bases from V and 0 bases from J, the junction contained 5 bases not matched to a gene. The rearrangement links TRBV4-2 to TRBJ2-3; the match to TRBD2 covers 8 bases. This receptor was obtained from a newborn girl in good health. The specimen was cord blood. The CDR3 DNA sequence: TGTGCCAGCAGCCAAGATGGGGTAGCGGGGAGCACAGATACGCAGTATTTT. The encoded protein is CASSQDGVAGSTDTQYF.